These 15 T cell receptor beta chains came from one sample sequenced in a study of cytomegalovirus exposure and HLA in healthy donors. PCR involved 60 Vbeta and 13 Jbeta primers. Libraries were prepared by immunoSEQ multiplex PCR; TCRdb keeps only in-frame clonotypes and omits some of them. The sample lists roughly 150,000 clones, roughly four fifths occurring once. The sequenced sample was PBMCs. The receptors originated from a woman aged 40 to 49 in good health and CMV-seronegative.

The chain carries TRBV28 and TRBJ1-5; the match to TRBD1 covers 8 bases. V shed 3 bases, J shed 5 bases, and the junction held 3 bases outside the gene matches. This CDR3 has 14 residues. The germline CDR1 and CDR2 sequences are MDHEN and SYDVKM. CDR3 sequence: CASSFPGQDQPQHF. The DNA for the CDR3 is TGTGCCAGCAGTTTCCCGGGACAGGATCAGCCCCAGCATTTT.

The genes are TRBV30 and TRBJ2-5; perhaps TRBD1 as D (6 bases). Trimming removed 3 bases at V and 3 bases at J, with 14 bases between. Germline V CDR1 and CDR2: GTSNPN, SVGIG (reference sequence). CDR3 length: 14 residues. The CDR3 region has the DNA TGTGCCTGGAGACCGGCAGGGGTGGAAGAGACCCAGTACTTC. It is translated as CAWRPAGVEETQYF.

This sequence joins TRBV30 and TRBJ1-2; weak D call: TRBD1 (6 bases). CDR1 is GTSNPN, CDR2 SVGIG, per germline (reference sequence). V lost 4 bases to trimming and J lost 7 bases, with 22 bases between them. This CDR3 is built from 15 residues. The CDR3, as DNA: TGTGCCTGGAATATGAGTCACAGGGTAATCTCTGGCTACACCTTC. Translated, it gives CAWNMSHRVISGYTF.

The rearrangement joins TRBV5-8 to TRBJ1-2; possibly TRBD1 for D (5 bases). The CDR3 totals 14 residues. Trimming took off 0 bases at V and 4 bases at J, with 10 bases between the two ends. Germline-derived CDR1 and CDR2 are SGHTS and YDEGEE. CDR3 amino acids: CASSLAGVVYGYTF. In DNA form, the CDR3 reads TGTGCCAGCAGCTTGGCGGGGGTTGTCTATGGCTACACCTTC.

V gene TRBV28 combines with J gene TRBJ2-7; TRBD1 matches at 8 bases. V shed 1 base and J 0 bases; nucleotides not matched to a gene: 2. Germline V gene data show CDR1 as MDHEN and CDR2 as SYDVKM. The CDR3 is made up of 15 amino acids. CDR3 coding DNA: TGTGCCAGCAGTTTATTGGGACAGGTCTCCTACGAGCAGTACTTC. Translating gives CASSLLGQVSYEQYF.

V gene TRBV18 combines with J gene TRBJ2-7, with D possibly TRBD2 on 5 matching bases. V lost 3 bases and J 2 bases, leaving 14 bases between the germline ends. CDR3 length: 15 amino acids. Per germline, CDR1 KGHSH and CDR2 LQKENI. CDR3 sequence: CASSPAEGSTYEQYF. The CDR3 DNA follows: TGTGCCAGCTCACCGGCTGAGGGTTCTACCTACGAGCAGTACTTC.

This clone was observed a single time. This chain uses TRBV7-9 with TRBJ1-1; 12 nucleotides agree with TRBD1. The germline CDR1 and CDR2 sequences are SEHNR and FQNEAQ (reference sequence). The CDR3 totals 14 residues. The V gene end was trimmed by 8 bases and the J gene end by 4 bases; junction bases not matched to a gene: 5. CDR3: CASDGTGGVTEAFF. CDR3 nucleotide sequence: TGTGCCAGCGACGGGACAGGGGGCGTCACTGAAGCTTTCTTT.

CDR3 sequence reads: CAYRQGNTIYF. CDR3 DNA sequence: TGTGCCTATCGACAGGGAAACACCATATATTTT. This rearrangement joins TRBV30 to TRBJ1-3; a possible D gene is TRBD1 (5 bases). The CDR3 totals 11 residues. V lost 7 bases to trimming and J lost 4 bases, with 8 bases between them. Germline V gene data show CDR1 as GTSNPN and CDR2 as SVGIG (reference sequence).

The chain is built from TRBV12-5 and TRBJ1-3; D gene uncertain. V was clipped by 6 bases and J by 0 bases, with 9 bases between them. This CDR3 is built from 14 residues. Per germline, CDR1 LGHNT and CDR2 FRNRAP. The CDR3 sequence is CASGARNSGNTIYF. The CDR3 DNA reads as TGTGCTAGTGGGGCTCGTAACTCTGGAAACACCATATATTTT.

Only one count was recorded for this clone. The chain carries TRBV5-6 and TRBJ1-1; 9 nucleotides match TRBD1. Germline assignment: CDR1 SGHDT and CDR2 YYEEEE. Trimming at V came to 4 bases and at J to 0 bases, leaving 10 bases not matched to a gene. This CDR3 has 17 residues. The CDR3 is CASSGTGFDTLNTEAFF. DNA for the CDR3: TGTGCCAGCAGCGGGACAGGGTTTGACACTTTGAACACTGAAGCTTTCTTT.

A word on this clone: At one end, the junction sequence differs from germline, possibly due to a read error. V and J are TRBV6-1 and TRBJ2-7; 7 bases map to TRBD2. The CDR3 spans 10 residues. CDR1 and CDR2 from the germline V gene are MNHNS and SASEGT. CDR3 region: CASSAAGVLF. CDR3 DNA sequence: TGTGCCAGCAGTGCGGCGGGAGTCCTCTTC.

This chain uses TRBV7-2 with TRBJ2-1; 12 bases map to TRBD2. Germline CDR1 SGHTA, CDR2 FQGNSA. The CDR3 runs to 15 residues. J gave up 6 bases and V 5 bases, and 5 bases lay outside the gene matches. CDR3 region: CASSQAGLAGNEQFF. CDR3 DNA: TGTGCCAGCAGCCAGGCGGGACTAGCGGGCAATGAGCAGTTCTTC.

The chain joins TRBV6-1 to TRBJ2-7; no firm D call. The CDR3 is made up of 14 amino acids. Trimming removed 2 bases at V and 12 bases at J, with 20 bases between. The V gene's germline CDR1 is MNHNS and CDR2 SASEGT. The CDR3 reads CASSERGFLARRYF. The CDR3 region has the DNA TGTGCCAGCAGTGAACGTGGCTTCTTAGCCCGTCGGTACTTC.

With respect to this clone: The junction shows a germline mismatch at one end, possibly a read error. This sequence joins TRBV28 and TRBJ2-7; 9 nucleotides agree with TRBD1. CDR3 length: 14 amino acids. Germline CDR1 reads MDHEN; CDR2 reads SYDVKM. The CDR3 region has the DNA TGTGCCAGCAATTTACAGGGGGCGAACTACGAGCAGTACTTC. It specifies CASNLQGANYEQYF.

This chain uses TRBV5-6 with TRBJ2-7, with 7 bases that match TRBD1. The CDR3 runs 14 residues. CDR1 and CDR2 from the germline V gene are SGHDT and YYEEEE. J gave up 3 bases and V 0 bases, and 3 bases lay outside the gene matches. CDR3 region: CASSLVAGGYEQYF. CDR3 coding DNA: TGTGCCAGCAGCTTGGTTGCAGGGGGCTACGAGCAGTACTTC. Full variable domain (rest looked up from reference TRBV5-6 and TRBJ2-7): DAGVTQSPTHLIKTRGQQVTLRCSPKSGHDTVSWYQQALGQGPQFIFQYYEEEERQRGNFPDRFSGHQFPNYSSELNVNALLLGDSALYLCASSLVAGGYEQYFGPGTRLTVT.